This TCR beta chain was sequenced for a study of blood T cell repertoires in COVID-19. For the study at large: Whether acute or convalescent, the COVID-19 samples came from the United States, Italy and Spain. The cDNA or gDNA used as material had been derived from T cells, B-cell-depleted T cells, or PBMCs.

TCRdb keeps only in-frame clones here, not all; method: immunoSEQ multiplex PCR. The data show around 200,000 clones, approximately 88% seen once. The source of this sequence is a man between 40 and 49 years old with acute or convalescent COVID-19. Sequenced: peripheral blood.

For the CDR3, the DNA is TGTGCCAGCAGCCCCCAGGACAGGGACGAGCAGTACTTC. Translated, it gives CASSPQDRDEQYF. This chain links TRBV12-3 or TRBV12-4 with TRBJ2-7; 8 bases line up with TRBD1. The CDR3 length is 13 residues. Trimming at V came to 6 bases and at J to 5 bases, leaving 6 bases not matched to a gene.